A selection of T cell receptor beta chains follows, all from one sample in a study of blood T cell repertoires in COVID-19. Sequencing was performed with immunoSEQ multiplex PCR; in TCRdb, only in-frame clones are kept and a portion is missing. The sample records 310,000 or so clones, 75% to 90% being singletons. The sample taken for sequencing was PBMCs or T cells enriched from blood (not recorded which). The receptors derive from a middle-aged woman who had recovered from COVID-19. Both conserved end residues are part of each CDR3. Fields, in order: CDR3 protein, J gene, V gene, D gene. A D gene is named only where the DNA matches it firmly.

CDR3 protein: CAGYRVGETQYF; J gene: TRBJ2-5; V gene: TRBV19; D gene: -
CDR3 protein: CASSTGGNNEKLFF; J gene: TRBJ1-4; V gene: TRBV28; D gene: TRBD1
CDR3 protein: CASSYGLAGVGEQFF; J gene: TRBJ2-1; V gene: TRBV6-2/TRBV6-3; D gene: TRBD2
CDR3 protein: CASRLLRGLTGELFF; J gene: TRBJ2-2; V gene: TRBV12-2; D gene: -
CDR3 protein: CASRVWTTNTGELFF; J gene: TRBJ2-2; V gene: TRBV7-2; D gene: -
CDR3 protein: CASGLDLGLGGTSTYEQYF; J gene: TRBJ2-7; V gene: TRBV12-5; D gene: -
CDR3 protein: CASSFPSSYNEQFF; J gene: TRBJ2-1; V gene: TRBV12-1; D gene: -
CDR3 protein: CASSLAGDDSGNTIYF; J gene: TRBJ1-3; V gene: TRBV5-1; D gene: -
CDR3 protein: CASSSNRTKRNTEAFF; J gene: TRBJ1-1; V gene: TRBV7-9; D gene: -
CDR3 protein: CASSQVAGGGTGELFF; J gene: TRBJ2-2; V gene: TRBV4-1; D gene: TRBD2
CDR3 protein: CATTPDRGHVDGNEQYF; J gene: TRBJ2-7; V gene: TRBV24-1; D gene: TRBD1
CDR3 protein: CASNPGTGNEKLFF; J gene: TRBJ1-4; V gene: TRBV28; D gene: TRBD1
CDR3 protein: CASRSPSGDNRYGYTF; J gene: TRBJ1-2; V gene: TRBV27; D gene: -
CDR3 protein: CASSSQGSSYNEQFF; J gene: TRBJ2-1; V gene: TRBV7-2; D gene: -
CDR3 protein: CASSLSGVWEKLFF; J gene: TRBJ1-4; V gene: TRBV28; D gene: -
CDR3 protein: CASRLGGYGYTF; J gene: TRBJ1-2; V gene: TRBV2; D gene: -
CDR3 protein: CASRLRTGLNEQFF; J gene: TRBJ2-1; V gene: TRBV12-2; D gene: -
CDR3 protein: CASSSIPDMPQHF; J gene: TRBJ1-5; V gene: TRBV12-3/TRBV12-4; D gene: -
CDR3 protein: CASRDLPNTEAFF; J gene: TRBJ1-1; V gene: TRBV5-1; D gene: -
CDR3 protein: CASSIGAVQAFF; J gene: TRBJ1-1; V gene: TRBV19; D gene: -
CDR3 protein: CASRRGPLIPNYGYTF; J gene: TRBJ1-2; V gene: TRBV19; D gene: TRBD1
CDR3 protein: CASSLVGQERYEQYF; J gene: TRBJ2-7; V gene: TRBV11-2; D gene: TRBD1
CDR3 protein: CASSFGSVDYNEQFF; J gene: TRBJ2-1; V gene: TRBV11-3; D gene: -
CDR3 protein: CASSLLAGASYEQYF; J gene: TRBJ2-7; V gene: TRBV27; D gene: TRBD2
CDR3 protein: CASRPFGDSEAFF; J gene: TRBJ1-1; V gene: TRBV10-2; D gene: TRBD1
CDR3 protein: CASSFGPGGMNTEAFF; J gene: TRBJ1-1; V gene: TRBV7-9; D gene: TRBD1
CDR3 protein: CASRGPPDTPHEQYF; J gene: TRBJ2-7; V gene: TRBV25-1; D gene: -
CDR3 protein: CASSPLPNYGYTF; J gene: TRBJ1-2; V gene: TRBV3-1/TRBV3-2; D gene: -
CDR3 protein: CAARDRAAGELFF; J gene: TRBJ2-2; V gene: TRBV19; D gene: TRBD1
CDR3 protein: CASSPRDRADEKLFF; J gene: TRBJ1-4; V gene: TRBV6-5; D gene: TRBD1
CDR3 protein: CASSFGGSSDTQYF; J gene: TRBJ2-3; V gene: TRBV7-3; D gene: -
CDR3 protein: CASSLGGFSGSSYNEQFF; J gene: TRBJ2-1; V gene: TRBV11-2; D gene: TRBD2
CDR3 protein: CASKMTGYNEQFF; J gene: TRBJ2-1; V gene: TRBV27; D gene: TRBD1
CDR3 protein: CASSEARQGGEQYF; J gene: TRBJ2-7; V gene: TRBV6-1; D gene: -
CDR3 protein: CATSERGNTEAFF; J gene: TRBJ1-1; V gene: TRBV24-1; D gene: -
CDR3 protein: CASSPSGGGFNEQFF; J gene: TRBJ2-1; V gene: TRBV5-4; D gene: TRBD2
CDR3 protein: CASAYGGFGYEQYF; J gene: TRBJ2-7; V gene: TRBV27; D gene: -
CDR3 protein: CASSFSGGVETQYF; J gene: TRBJ2-5; V gene: TRBV5-1; D gene: TRBD2
CDR3 protein: CASSYGGITDTQYF; J gene: TRBJ2-3; V gene: TRBV6-5; D gene: -
CDR3 protein: CASISGGWDNQPQHF; J gene: TRBJ1-5; V gene: TRBV19; D gene: -
CDR3 protein: CASSPLGLANYGYTF; J gene: TRBJ1-2; V gene: TRBV7-6; D gene: -
CDR3 protein: CASSLRDRTDEQFF; J gene: TRBJ2-1; V gene: TRBV11-3; D gene: TRBD1
CDR3 protein: CAISESTSVRGNEQFF; J gene: TRBJ2-1; V gene: TRBV10-3; D gene: TRBD2
CDR3 protein: CASSFLPEAGAYNEQFF; J gene: TRBJ2-1; V gene: TRBV7-8; D gene: TRBD2
CDR3 protein: CAISAEGDTEAFF; J gene: TRBJ1-1; V gene: TRBV10-3; D gene: -
CDR3 protein: CASSPLSRGGYTF; J gene: TRBJ1-2; V gene: TRBV27; D gene: -
CDR3 protein: CASSRTGTSGVTGELFF; J gene: TRBJ2-2; V gene: TRBV4-1; D gene: TRBD2
CDR3 protein: CASSTNTRANEKLFF; J gene: TRBJ1-4; V gene: TRBV2; D gene: -
CDR3 protein: CASSTGQAEPTDTQYF; J gene: TRBJ2-3; V gene: TRBV19; D gene: -
CDR3 protein: CASSLVASGANEQYF; J gene: TRBJ2-7; V gene: TRBV7-9; D gene: TRBD2